This T cell receptor beta chain stems from a study of cytomegalovirus exposure and HLA in healthy donors. Whole-study findings and limits: A later analysis linked a missense variant in DCLRE1C to the trimming of TCR beta V and J genes. Within a later analysis, the majority of CMV-associated TCR beta chains appeared HLA-restricted.

The V gene lost 4 bases and the J gene lost 0 bases, with 10 bases spanning the gap. The CDR3 is 14 amino acids. Germline assignment: CDR1 SGHRS and CDR2 YFSETQ. Primers included in the PCR were 60 Vbeta and 13 Jbeta primers. Per the original data handling: The authors later counted roughly 76 million unique TCR beta chains, roughly 10 million of them shared. Some clones are missing from TCRdb's copy, which holds only in-frame ones; the method was immunoSEQ multiplex PCR. V and J calls and clone size are those listed in that table; D and trimming were worked out from the DNA. The top ten hold approximately 8.4% of the sample, which has 200,000 to 300,000 clones, about 86% seen once. Turning to this clone: Antigen unknown.

The receptor comes from a woman aged 55-75 years in good health and CMV-seropositive. Sequences were obtained from PBMCs. The chain joins TRBV5-1 to TRBJ1-1, with unresolved D. The CDR3 DNA is TGCGCCAGCAGCCGTGAGAGTCTGAACACTGAAGCTTTCTTT. This sequence encodes CASSRESLNTEAFF.